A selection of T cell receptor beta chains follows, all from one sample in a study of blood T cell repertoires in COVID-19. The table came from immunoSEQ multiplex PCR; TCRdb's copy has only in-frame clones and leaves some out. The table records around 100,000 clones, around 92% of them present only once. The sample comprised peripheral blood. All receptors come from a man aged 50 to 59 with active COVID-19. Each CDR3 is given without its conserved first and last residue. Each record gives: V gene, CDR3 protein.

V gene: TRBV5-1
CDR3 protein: ASSVGETEDTQY

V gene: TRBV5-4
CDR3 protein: ASTLTGGNYGYT

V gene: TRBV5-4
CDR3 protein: ASSDLTSGYTDTQY

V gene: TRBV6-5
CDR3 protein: ASSERTSLTYEQY

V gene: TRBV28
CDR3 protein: ASSSRVGEQF

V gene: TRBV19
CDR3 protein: ASSPRTSGPYNEQF

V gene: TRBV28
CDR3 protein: ASSPPGQNYGYT

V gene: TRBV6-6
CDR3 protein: ASSLGDEQF

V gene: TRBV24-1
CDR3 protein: ATSEMTSGSSYNEQF

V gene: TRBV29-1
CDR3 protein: SAGTAGTGELF

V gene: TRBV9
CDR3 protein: ASSSPESYEQY

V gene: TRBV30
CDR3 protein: AWSQTGSGYNSPLH

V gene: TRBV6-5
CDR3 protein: AGRGGNTGELF

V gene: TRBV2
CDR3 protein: ASRGDRGTSEKLF

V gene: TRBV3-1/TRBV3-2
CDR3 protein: ASTERRGQGVGEQY

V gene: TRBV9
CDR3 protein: ASSLGPGTNTDTQY

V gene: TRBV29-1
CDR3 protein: SVRTSGYNEQF

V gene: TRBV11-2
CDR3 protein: ASSRGYEQY

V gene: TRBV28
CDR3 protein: ASGEGGYTYEQY

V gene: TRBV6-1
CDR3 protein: ASSEYPGTGIAKNIQY

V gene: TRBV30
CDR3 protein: AWSPVRRWGGYEQY

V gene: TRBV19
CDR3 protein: ASKSSGNSYNEQF

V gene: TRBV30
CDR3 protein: AWGDRGKGYYGYT

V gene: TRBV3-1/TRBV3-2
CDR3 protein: ASSHSAKTHGEQF

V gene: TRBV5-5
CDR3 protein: ASRADRDNYGYT

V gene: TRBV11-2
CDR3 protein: ASSLEMDSGYEQY

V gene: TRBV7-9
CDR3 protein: ASSLYHGDLNTGELF

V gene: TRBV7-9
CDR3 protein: ASSTYRDVNNEQF

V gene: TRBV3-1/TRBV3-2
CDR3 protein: ASSRGRGYEQY

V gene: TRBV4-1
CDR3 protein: ASSFTAGQGLEKLF

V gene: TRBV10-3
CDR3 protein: AISESGTVSGEQY

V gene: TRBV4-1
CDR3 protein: ASSQGGAGGGSGELF

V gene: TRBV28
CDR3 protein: ASSSAGGTGELF

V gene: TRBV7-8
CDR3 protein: ASSLGQGGEQY

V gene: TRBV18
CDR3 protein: ASSPRRTAYNEQF

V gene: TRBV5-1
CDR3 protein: ASSAQGTGELF

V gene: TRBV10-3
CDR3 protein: AISPHGGTGGYGSPLH

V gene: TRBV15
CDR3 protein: ATSQDRVGETQY

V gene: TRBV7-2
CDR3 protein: ASSLGLAGVEQY

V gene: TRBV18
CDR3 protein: ASSPRDSEAF

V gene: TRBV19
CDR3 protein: ASKGYTGELF